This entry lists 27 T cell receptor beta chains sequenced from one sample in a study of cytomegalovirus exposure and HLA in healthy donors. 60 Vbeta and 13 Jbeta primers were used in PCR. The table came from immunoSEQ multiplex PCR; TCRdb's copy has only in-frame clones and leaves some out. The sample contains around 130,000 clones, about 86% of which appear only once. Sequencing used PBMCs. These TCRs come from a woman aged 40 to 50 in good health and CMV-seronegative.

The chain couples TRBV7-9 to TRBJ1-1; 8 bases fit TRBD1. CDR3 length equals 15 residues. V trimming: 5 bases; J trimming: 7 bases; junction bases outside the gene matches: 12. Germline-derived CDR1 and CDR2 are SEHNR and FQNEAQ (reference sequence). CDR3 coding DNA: TGTGCCAGCAGCCCTCCAGGGGGCCAGACGGGTGAAGCTTTCTTT. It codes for CASSPPGGQTGEAFF.

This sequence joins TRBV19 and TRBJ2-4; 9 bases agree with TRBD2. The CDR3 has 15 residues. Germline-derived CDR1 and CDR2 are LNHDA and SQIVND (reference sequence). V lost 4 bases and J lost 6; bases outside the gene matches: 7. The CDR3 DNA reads TGTGCCAGTAGTAAGGGTAGCGGGGGTTTAAACATTCAGTACTTC. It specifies CASSKGSGGLNIQYF.

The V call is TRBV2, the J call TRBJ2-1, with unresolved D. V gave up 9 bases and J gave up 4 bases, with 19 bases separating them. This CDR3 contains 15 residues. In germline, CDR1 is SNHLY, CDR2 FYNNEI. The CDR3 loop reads CARSYSDLTYNEQFF. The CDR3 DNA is TGTGCCAGGAGCTACAGTGACCTAACATACAATGAGCAGTTCTTC.

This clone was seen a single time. Written as DNA, the CDR3 is TGTGCCAGCTCAAGTCCCGGGACAGGGACCACTGAAGCTTTCTTT. Encoded protein: CASSSPGTGTTEAFF. The rearrangement uses TRBV18 and TRBJ1-1, with 9 bases identical to TRBD1. V lost 5 bases, J lost 4 bases, and 8 bases stayed unmatched. Germline lookup yields CDR1 KGHSH and CDR2 LQKENI. The CDR3 is made up of 15 amino acids.

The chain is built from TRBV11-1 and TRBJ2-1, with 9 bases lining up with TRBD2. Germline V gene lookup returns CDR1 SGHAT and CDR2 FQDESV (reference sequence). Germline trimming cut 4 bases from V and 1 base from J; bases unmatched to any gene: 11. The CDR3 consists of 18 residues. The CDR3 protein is CASSSRLGGGVSYNEQFF. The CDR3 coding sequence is TGTGCCAGCAGCTCCCGCCTAGGCGGGGGGGTATCCTACAATGAGCAGTTCTTC.

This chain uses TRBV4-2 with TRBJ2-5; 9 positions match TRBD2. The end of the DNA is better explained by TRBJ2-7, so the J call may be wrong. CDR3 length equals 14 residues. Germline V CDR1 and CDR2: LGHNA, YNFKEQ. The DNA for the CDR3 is TGTGCCAGCAGCAGAGCGGGGGGATCCTACGAGCAGTACTTC. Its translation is CASSRAGGSYEQYF.

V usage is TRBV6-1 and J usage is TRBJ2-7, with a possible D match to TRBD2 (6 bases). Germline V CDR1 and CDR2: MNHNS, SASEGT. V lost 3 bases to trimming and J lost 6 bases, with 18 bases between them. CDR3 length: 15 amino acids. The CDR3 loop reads CASSDLGGAGGEQYF. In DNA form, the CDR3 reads TGTGCCAGCAGTGACCTGGGCGGAGCCGGGGGCGAGCAGTACTTC.

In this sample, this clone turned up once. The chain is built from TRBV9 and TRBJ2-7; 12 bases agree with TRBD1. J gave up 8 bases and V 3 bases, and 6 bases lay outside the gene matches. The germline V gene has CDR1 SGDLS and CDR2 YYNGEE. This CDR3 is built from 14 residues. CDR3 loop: CASSGPGQGAKQYF. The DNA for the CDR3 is TGTGCCAGCAGCGGACCGGGACAGGGGGCGAAGCAGTACTTC.

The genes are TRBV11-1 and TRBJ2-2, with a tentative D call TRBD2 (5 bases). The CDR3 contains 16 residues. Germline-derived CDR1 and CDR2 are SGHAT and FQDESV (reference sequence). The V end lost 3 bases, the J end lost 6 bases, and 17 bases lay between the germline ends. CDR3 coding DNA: TGTGCCAGCAGCTTTGGTCGGGAACGGGCCTCCGGGGAGCTGTTTTTT. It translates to CASSFGRERASGELFF.

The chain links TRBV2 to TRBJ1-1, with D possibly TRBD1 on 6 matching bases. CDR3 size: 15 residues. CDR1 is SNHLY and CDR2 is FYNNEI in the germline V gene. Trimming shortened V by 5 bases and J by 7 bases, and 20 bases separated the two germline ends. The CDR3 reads CASSLYRDGWDEAFF. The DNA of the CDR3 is TGTGCCAGCAGTCTGTACAGGGATGGGTGGGATGAAGCTTTCTTT. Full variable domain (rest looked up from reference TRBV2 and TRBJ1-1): EPEVTQTPSHQVTQMGQEVILRCVPISNHLYFYWYRQILGQKVEFLVSFYNNEISEKSEIFDDQFSVERPDGSNFTLKIRSTKLEDSAMYFCASSLYRDGWDEAFFGQGTRLTVV.

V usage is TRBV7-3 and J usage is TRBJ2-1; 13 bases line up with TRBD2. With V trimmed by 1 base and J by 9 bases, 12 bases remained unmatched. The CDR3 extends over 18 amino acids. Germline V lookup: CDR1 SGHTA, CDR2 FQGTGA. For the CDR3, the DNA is TGTGCCAGCAGCTTAAACCAGGCAAAGGGACTAGCGGGAAGTGAGCAGTTCTTC. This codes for CASSLNQAKGLAGSEQFF.

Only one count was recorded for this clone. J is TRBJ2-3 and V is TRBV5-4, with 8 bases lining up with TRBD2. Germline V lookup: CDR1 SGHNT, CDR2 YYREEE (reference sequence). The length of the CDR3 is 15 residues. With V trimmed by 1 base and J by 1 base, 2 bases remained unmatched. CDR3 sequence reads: CASSLISGGTDTQYF. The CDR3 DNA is TGTGCCAGCAGCTTGATTAGCGGGGGCACAGATACGCAGTATTTT. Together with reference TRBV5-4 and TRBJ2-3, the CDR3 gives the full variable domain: ETGVTQSPTHLIKTRGQQVTLRCSSQSGHNTVSWYQQALGQGPQFIFQYYREEENGRGNFPPRFSGLQFPNYSSELNVNALELDDSALYLCASSLISGGTDTQYFGPGTRLTVL.

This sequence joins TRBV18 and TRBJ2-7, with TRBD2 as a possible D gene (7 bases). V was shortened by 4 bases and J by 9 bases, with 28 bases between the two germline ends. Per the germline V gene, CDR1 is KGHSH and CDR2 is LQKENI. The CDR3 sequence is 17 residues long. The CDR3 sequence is CASSQAGPSTGGSGQYF. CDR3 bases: TGTGCCAGCTCACAGGCAGGGCCTTCCACGGGGGGCTCCGGGCAGTACTTC.

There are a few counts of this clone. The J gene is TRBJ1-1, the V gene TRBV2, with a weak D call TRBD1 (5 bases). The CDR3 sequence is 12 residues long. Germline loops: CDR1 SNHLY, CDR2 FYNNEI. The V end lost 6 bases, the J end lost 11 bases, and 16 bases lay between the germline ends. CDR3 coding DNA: TGTGCCAGCAGGCCCGGGACTTCCTTTGCTTTCTTT. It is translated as CASRPGTSFAFF.

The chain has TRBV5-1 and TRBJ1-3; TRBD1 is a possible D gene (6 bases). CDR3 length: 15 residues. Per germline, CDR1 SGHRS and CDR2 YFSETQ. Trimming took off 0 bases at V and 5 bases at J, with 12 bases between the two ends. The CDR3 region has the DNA TGCGCCAGCAGCTTGGCAGGGCAGGGGCGAAACACCATATATTTT. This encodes CASSLAGQGRNTIYF. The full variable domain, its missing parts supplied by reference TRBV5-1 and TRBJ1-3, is KAGVTQTPRYLIKTRGQQVTLSCSPISGHRSVSWYQQTPGQGLQFLFEYFSETQRNKGNFPGRFSGRQFSNSRSEMNVSTLELGDSALYLCASSLAGQGRNTIYFGEGSWLTVV.

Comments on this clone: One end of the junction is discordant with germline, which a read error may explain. CDR3 in amino acids: CASSQRQGSQPEAFF. The CDR3 DNA sequence: TGTGCCAGCAGCCAAAGACAGGGTTCCCAGCCTGAGGCTTTCTTT. The V call is TRBV7-9, the J call TRBJ1-1, with 7 bases fitting TRBD1. The CDR3 spans 15 residues. Germline CDR1 reads SEHNR; CDR2 reads FQNEAQ (reference sequence).

CDR3: CASRDNQETQYF. The CDR3 region has the DNA TGTGCCAGCAGGGACAACCAAGAGACCCAGTACTTC. The genes are TRBV2 and TRBJ2-5; D is possibly TRBD1 (5 bases). From germline, CDR1 is SNHLY and CDR2 FYNNEI. Trimming took 6 bases from V and 0 from J, leaving 5 bases between them. The CDR3 has 12 amino acids.

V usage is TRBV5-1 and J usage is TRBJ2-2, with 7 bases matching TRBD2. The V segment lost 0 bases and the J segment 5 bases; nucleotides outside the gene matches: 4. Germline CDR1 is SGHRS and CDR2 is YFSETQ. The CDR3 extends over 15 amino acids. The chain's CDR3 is CASSLGSGITGELFF. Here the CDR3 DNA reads TGCGCCAGCAGCTTGGGGAGCGGGATAACCGGGGAGCTGTTTTTT.

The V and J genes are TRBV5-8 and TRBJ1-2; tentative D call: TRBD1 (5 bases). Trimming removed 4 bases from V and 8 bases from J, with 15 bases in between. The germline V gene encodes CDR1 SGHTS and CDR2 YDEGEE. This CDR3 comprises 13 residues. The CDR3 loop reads CASSLKGAGGYTF. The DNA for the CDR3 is TGTGCCAGCAGCCTGAAGGGCGCAGGGGGCTACACCTTC.

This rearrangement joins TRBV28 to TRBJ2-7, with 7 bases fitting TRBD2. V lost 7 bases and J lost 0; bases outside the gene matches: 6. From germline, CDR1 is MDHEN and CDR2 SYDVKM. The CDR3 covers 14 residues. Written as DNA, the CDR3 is TGTGCCAGCACCCACAGCGGGGTCTCCTACGAGCAGTACTTC. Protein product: CASTHSGVSYEQYF.

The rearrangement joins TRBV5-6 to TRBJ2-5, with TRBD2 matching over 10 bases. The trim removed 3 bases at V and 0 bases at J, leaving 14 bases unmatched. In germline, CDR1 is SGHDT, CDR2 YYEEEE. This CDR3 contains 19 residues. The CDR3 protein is CASSWGRASGSLDQETQYF. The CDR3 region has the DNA TGTGCCAGCAGCTGGGGACGGGCTAGCGGGAGTTTAGACCAAGAGACCCAGTACTTC.

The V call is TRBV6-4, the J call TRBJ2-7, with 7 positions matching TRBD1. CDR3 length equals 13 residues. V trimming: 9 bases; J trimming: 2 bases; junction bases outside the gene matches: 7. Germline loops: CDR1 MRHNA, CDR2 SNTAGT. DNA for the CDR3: TGTGCCAGAATATTAGGGGGCGCCTACGAGCAGTACTTC. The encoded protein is CARILGGAYEQYF.

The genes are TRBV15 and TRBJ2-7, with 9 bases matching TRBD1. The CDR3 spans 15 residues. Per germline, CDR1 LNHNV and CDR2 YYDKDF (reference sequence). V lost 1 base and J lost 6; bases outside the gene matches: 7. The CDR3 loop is CATSRGPGQGREQYF. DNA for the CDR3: TGTGCCACCAGCAGAGGACCGGGACAGGGCCGCGAGCAGTACTTC.

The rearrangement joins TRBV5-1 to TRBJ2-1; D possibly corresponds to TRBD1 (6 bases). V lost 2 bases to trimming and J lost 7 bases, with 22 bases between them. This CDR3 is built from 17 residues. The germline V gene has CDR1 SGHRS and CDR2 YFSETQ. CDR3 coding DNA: TGCGCCAGCAGCTTACAAACAGGGACCCGATCTCGTAATGAGCAGTTCTTC. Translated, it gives CASSLQTGTRSRNEQFF.

In DNA form, the CDR3 reads TGTGCCAGCAGTTACCCGGGACAGTCCTACGAGCAGTACTTC. Amino acid sequence: CASSYPGQSYEQYF. The chain joins TRBV6-6 to TRBJ2-7, with 7 bases matching TRBD1. With 2 bases clipped from V and 1 base from J, the junction kept 2 bases outside the gene matches. The CDR3 has 14 residues. CDR1 is MNHNY and CDR2 is SVGAGI in the germline V gene (reference sequence).

CDR3 nucleotides: TGTGCCAGCAGCCTGGACGGGAGGGACACTGAAGCTTTCTTT. Encoded protein: CASSLDGRDTEAFF. The chain has TRBV11-1 and TRBJ1-1; D ambiguous. Trimming took off 5 bases at V and 3 bases at J, with 13 bases between the two ends. The CDR3 length is 14 residues. Germline lookup yields CDR1 SGHAT and CDR2 FQDESV (reference sequence).

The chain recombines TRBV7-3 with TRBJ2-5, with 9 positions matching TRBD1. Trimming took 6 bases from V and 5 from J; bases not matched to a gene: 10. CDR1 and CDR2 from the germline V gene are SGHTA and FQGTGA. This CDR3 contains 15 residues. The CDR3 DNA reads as TGTGCCAGCAGTCCACAGGGGGCTTCGGGGGAGACCCAGTACTTC. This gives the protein CASSPQGASGETQYF. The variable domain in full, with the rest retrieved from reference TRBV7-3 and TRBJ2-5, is GAGVSQTPSNKVTEKGKYVELRCDPISGHTALYWYRQSLGQGPEFLIYFQGTGAADDSGLPNDRFFAVRPEGSVSTLKIQRTERGDSAVYLCASSPQGASGETQYFGPGTRLLVL.